There are a few counts of the clone carrying this TCR beta chain. Its antigen is currently unknown. This specimen comes from a study of shared clonotypes between healthy human individuals. Overall study findings and caveats: Sequencing depth was expected to influence donor clonotype sharing. Despite large depth, rarefaction showed incomplete sorted-subset sequencing.

The CDR3 is made up of 11 amino acids. Trimming removed 4 bases from V and 7 bases from J, with 9 bases in between. Per the germline V gene, CDR1 is SGHRS and CDR2 is YFSETQ. Template for every sorted-subset replicate PCR totaled 150 to 250 ng DNA, 30,000 to 35,000 T cell genomes. The repertoire was sequenced with immunoSEQ multiplex PCR; TCRdb's copy has only in-frame clones and lacks some. The sample records about 2.1 million clones, over 85% being singletons. Terminally differentiated effector memory CD45RA+ cells were excluded by CCR7 positive selection of CD45RO-negative cells. The TCR was taken from a man younger than 35 in good health. Some clones in this sample may be carry-over from other donors' samples. The chain uses TRBV5-1 and TRBJ2-7; possible D gene TRBD1, 6 bases. Sample: naive CD8+ T cells from PBMCs. CDR3 region: CASSVDREQYF. The CDR3 DNA reads as TGCGCCAGCAGCGTTGACAGGGAGCAGTACTTC.